Sequencing of this T cell receptor (beta chain) was carried out in a study of multiple sclerosis patients with progressive multifocal leukoencephalopathy. Study results and limitations: Less diverse TRB repertoires were suggested in most PML patients.

Time point reported: 12 to 13 months of natalizumab therapy. A single count supports this clone. The target antigen is unknown. The assay was run at survey level. Every PCR reaction included synthetic inline CDR3 controls for all V-J pairings. The assay was immunoSEQ multiplex PCR, and TCRdb's table has in-frame clones only and misses some. The sample contains 20,000 to 30,000 clones, approximately 90% of which appear only once. This TCR came from a man aged 25 to 40 with multiple sclerosis. The sequenced sample was PBMCs, obtained from a patient treated with natalizumab.

DNA of the CDR3: TGTGCCAGCAGCTTGGGGACAGGGACGCACGAGCAGTACTTC. This translates into CASSLGTGTHEQYF. The chain joins TRBV5-6 to TRBJ2-5; 8 nucleotides match TRBD1. The J call may be faulty, since TRBJ2-7 better matches the DNA end. Germline V gives CDR1 SGHDT, CDR2 YYEEEE. The CDR3 is made up of 14 amino acids.